A selection of T cell receptor beta chains follows, all from one sample in a study of graft-versus-host responses after intestinal transplantation. Some clones are missing from TCRdb's copy, which holds only in-frame ones; the method was immunoSEQ multiplex PCR. The sample gives 35,000 to 45,000 clones, about 94% of which show up once; 0.76% is in the top ten. The source was PBMCs, collected 16 days after intestinal transplant. All receptors derive from a human patient who received an intestinal transplant, so some T cells may come from the graft donor. Both conserved end residues are part of each CDR3. A D gene is named only where the DNA matches it firmly. Clone size is given for some rows only: seen once, a few or many times, or a class if the clone is expanded.

clone_size j_call d_call v_call cdr3_aa cdr3_nt
. TRBJ1-3 . TRBV27 CASSSSSVTGSLGNTIYF TGTGCCAGCAGTTCGTCTTCCGTGACAGGCTCCCTCGGAAACACCATATATTTT
. TRBJ2-5 TRBD2 TRBV7-3 CASSLGLMVCGGIQETQYF TGTGCCAGCAGCTTAGGTCTGATGGTCTGCGGGGGAATCCAAGAGACCCAGTACTTC
. TRBJ1-2 TRBD1 TRBV7-9 CASSHGTGDGYTF TGTGCCAGCAGCCACGGGACAGGGGATGGCTACACCTTC
. TRBJ2-1 TRBD2 TRBV15 CATSRDLGLAHYNEQFF TGTGCCACCAGCAGAGATCTCGGACTAGCCCACTACAATGAGCAGTTCTTC
once TRBJ2-7 TRBD2 TRBV27 CASSLLTSGSLYEQYF TGTGCCAGCAGTTTACTGACTAGCGGGAGTCTCTACGAGCAGTACTTC
. TRBJ1-1 . TRBV7-9 CASSLTGVTAFF TGTGCCAGCAGCCTTACAGGCGTGACGGCTTTCTTT
. TRBJ1-2 TRBD1 TRBV9 CASSTHRQGGNYGYTF TGTGCCAGCAGCACCCACAGACAGGGTGGAAACTATGGCTACACCTTC
once TRBJ2-1 TRBD2 TRBV15 CATSRDPSGSGDEQFF TGTGCCACCAGCAGAGATCCTAGCGGGAGCGGGGATGAGCAGTTCTTC
. TRBJ1-2 . TRBV6-6 CASAPGGGPNYGYTF TGTGCCAGCGCCCCGGGGGGGGGACCTAACTATGGCTACACCTTC
. TRBJ2-4 . TRBV5-3 CARSLDTQRGNIQYF TGTGCCAGAAGCTTGGATACACAGAGGGGTAACATTCAGTACTTC
. TRBJ1-1 . TRBV5-4 CASRYARRGGAANTEAFF TGTGCCAGCAGGTATGCCCGAAGGGGGGGGGCCGCGAACACTGAAGCTTTCTTT
. TRBJ2-1 TRBD2 TRBV7-9 CASSFSGTSGRLNEQFF TGTGCCAGCAGCTTCTCCGGGACTAGCGGGAGGTTGAATGAGCAGTTCTTC
. TRBJ2-1 TRBD2 TRBV7-3 CASSLSGTSYNEQFF TGTGCCAGCAGCCTTAGCGGGACGTCCTACAATGAGCAGTTCTTC
. TRBJ2-5 . TRBV28 CASSPRKGQETQYF TGTGCCAGCAGTCCAAGAAAGGGGCAAGAGACCCAGTACTTC
. TRBJ1-3 TRBD1 TRBV10-3 CASRQGLGNTIYF TGTGCCAGCAGACAGGGACTTGGAAACACCATATATTTT
. TRBJ1-5 . TRBV6-5 CASSYSQGVSQHF TGTGCCAGCAGTTACTCACAGGGAGTGTCCCAGCATTTT
. TRBJ2-2 TRBD2 TRBV2 CASRLAGAGELFF TGTGCCAGCAGACTAGCGGGAGCCGGGGAGCTGTTTTTT
. TRBJ2-2 . TRBV27 CASSLRGGELFF TGTGCCAGCAGTTTAAGGGGGGGGGAGCTGTTTTTT
. TRBJ1-2 TRBD1 TRBV9 CASSVGDSPTYGYTF TGTGCCAGCAGCGTAGGGGACAGCCCTACGTACGGCTACACCTTC
. TRBJ2-7 TRBD1 TRBV12-5 CASGLLTGPGQHYEQYF TGTGCTAGTGGTTTGCTTACCGGACCGGGACAGCACTACGAGCAGTACTTC
. TRBJ1-1 . TRBV27 CASSLSPKGVAAFF TGTGCCAGCAGTTTAAGTCCGAAGGGGGTCGCAGCTTTCTTT
. TRBJ2-3 . TRBV25-1 CASSSRGFTDTQYF TGTGCCAGCAGTTCCAGGGGATTTACAGATACGCAGTATTTT
. TRBJ2-3 . TRBV5-1 CASSAGLSTDTQYF TGCGCCAGCAGCGCCGGACTAAGCACAGATACGCAGTATTTT
. TRBJ2-7 . TRBV6-1 CASAGTAVNEQYF TGTGCCAGTGCGGGGACAGCGGTTAACGAGCAGTACTTC
. TRBJ1-6 . TRBV11-2 CASSLGAGARSPLHF TGTGCCAGCAGCTTAGGTGCGGGGGCGCGGTCACCCCTCCACTTT
. TRBJ2-1 TRBD2 TRBV6-1 CASSVGTSGSNEQFF TGTGCCAGCAGTGTCGGGACTAGCGGGAGCAATGAGCAGTTCTTC
. TRBJ2-7 . TRBV19 CASSIRQAGEQYF TGTGCCAGTAGTATTCGACAGGCTGGCGAGCAGTACTTC
. TRBJ1-2 TRBD1 TRBV11-2 CASSTTGGFAGYTF TGTGCCAGCAGCACCACAGGGGGATTTGCTGGCTACACCTTC
. TRBJ2-7 . TRBV7-2 CASSLSYEQYF TGTGCCAGCAGCTTAAGCTACGAGCAGTACTTC
once TRBJ1-3 TRBD1 TRBV7-8 CASSLALNRGVSGNTIYF TGTGCCAGCAGCTTGGCCTTAAACAGGGGGGTCTCTGGAAACACCATATATTTT
. TRBJ1-5 . TRBV4-1 CASSQGENQPQHF TGCGCCAGCAGCCAAGGAGAGAATCAGCCCCAGCATTTT
. TRBJ1-2 . TRBV30 CALSQGPFHGYTF TGTGCCCTTAGCCAGGGGCCTTTTCATGGCTACACCTTC
. TRBJ1-2 . TRBV4-1 CASSQGTGGYTF TGCGCCAGCAGCCAAGGGACCGGGGGCTACACCTTC
. TRBJ1-2 . TRBV13 CASSLRGNEGGYTF TGTGCCAGCAGCTTACGGGGCAACGAGGGGGGCTACACCTTC
once TRBJ2-1 TRBD2 TRBV5-6 CASSLMPSGTNEQFF TGTGCCAGCAGCTTGATGCCTAGCGGGACCAATGAGCAGTTCTTC
. TRBJ2-7 TRBD1 TRBV6-1 CASSEWTGGEQYF TGTGCCAGCAGTGAATGGACAGGGGGCGAGCAGTACTTC
few TRBJ2-1 . TRBV9 CASSAEGGFEQFF TGTGCCAGCAGCGCCGAGGGGGGGTTTGAGCAGTTCTTC
. TRBJ2-7 . TRBV27 CASSFGMDYEQYF TGTGCCAGCAGTTTCGGGATGGACTACGAGCAGTACTTC
. TRBJ2-1 . TRBV19 CASQYRSSYNEQFF TGTGCCAGCCAATACAGGAGCTCCTACAATGAGCAGTTCTTC
once TRBJ2-7 TRBD1 TRBV29-1 CSVATGGYEQYF TGCAGCGTGGCGACAGGGGGCTACGAGCAGTACTTC
once TRBJ2-3 TRBD2 TRBV28 CASSFPAGVTDTQYF TGTGCCAGCAGTTTCCCGGCGGGAGTAACAGATACGCAGTATTTT
. TRBJ2-2 . TRBV7-9 CASSLDLGAGELFF TGTGCCAGCAGCTTAGACCTCGGGGCCGGGGAGCTGTTTTTT
. TRBJ2-7 . TRBV9 CARSVEGAGGHEQYF TGTGCCCGCAGCGTAGAGGGGGCAGGGGGGCACGAGCAGTACTTC
. TRBJ2-7 TRBD1 TRBV30 CAWRTPGQGGHEQYF TGTGCCTGGCGAACCCCGGGACAGGGTGGCCACGAGCAGTACTTC
. TRBJ2-7 TRBD2 TRBV5-1 CASSLGLAETYEQYF TGCGCCAGCAGCCTGGGACTAGCTGAAACCTACGAGCAGTACTTC
. TRBJ1-2 . TRBV9 CASSLSGAGYDGYTF TGTGCCAGCAGCCTCTCGGGGGCCGGATATGATGGCTACACCTTC
. TRBJ2-7 TRBD2 TRBV9 CASSVGLAASSYEQYF TGTGCCAGCAGCGTAGGACTAGCGGCAAGCTCCTACGAGCAGTACTTC
. TRBJ2-7 . TRBV20-1 CSAPFSYEQYF TGCAGTGCTCCATTCTCCTACGAGCAGTACTTC
. TRBJ2-7 . TRBV5-1 CASSWREGEQYF TGCGCCAGCAGCTGGAGGGAAGGCGAGCAGTACTTC
. TRBJ1-4 . TRBV5-6 CASSLAGRANEKLFF TGTGCCAGCAGCTTGGCTGGCAGGGCTAATGAAAAACTGTTTTTT
. TRBJ2-7 . TRBV7-6 CASSLAGGGSYEQYF TGTGCCAGCAGCTTAGCGGGAGGGGGATCCTACGAGCAGTACTTC
. TRBJ2-7 . TRBV27 CASSFGSSAYEQYF TGTGCCAGCAGTTTTGGTTCTAGCGCCTACGAGCAGTACTTC